Sequencing of this TCR beta chain was carried out in a study of T cell responses to AZD1222 COVID-19 vaccine. Whole-study results and caveats: There were vaccine-associated CD4 TCRs across spike, dominant at 160-218 and 743-854.

Profiling relied on immunoSEQ multiplex PCR, and the TCRdb table lists in-frame clones only, not all of them. The table includes 130,000 or so clones, 88% detected once. About this clone itself: As yet, its antigen is unknown.

Germline CDR1 reads LGHDT; CDR2 reads YNNKEL (reference sequence). The CDR3 runs to 14 residues. V was shortened by 4 bases and J by 1 base, with 5 bases between the two germline ends. The clonotype was recovered from an adult who received the AZD1222 COVID-19 vaccine. Sequenced here: peripheral blood, sampled 28 days after the second AZD1222 dose. The chain recombines TRBV3-1 (or the pseudogene TRBV3-2) with TRBJ2-6; D gene uncertain. The CDR3 nucleotides read TGTGCCAGCAGCCTTAAGTCTGGGGCCAACGTCCTGACTTTC. This sequence encodes CASSLKSGANVLTF.